These 18 T cell receptor beta chains were sequenced from one sample in a study of shared clonotypes between healthy human individuals (dated by TCRdb to 2019 to 2021). For the CD8 naive samples, CD45RO-negative cells were positively selected for CCR7, yielding a CD45RA+CCR7+ population from which TemRA cells were excluded. Library preparation employed the immunoSEQ multiplex PCR assay. TCRdb limited this immuneACCESS table to in-frame rearrangements with V and J called. A share of clones is missing; checked studies link under half to unresolved V genes, and the rest is unexplained. A total of around 1.9 million clones appear in this sample, 93% of them only once. Under 2% of the sample goes to the ten largest clones. Input material: naive CD8+ T cells from PBMCs. According to the study, the label for this sample's cell subset or site signals: CD45RA+CCR7+. These TCRs come from a man younger than 30 in good health. Some clones in this sample may be carry-over from other donors' samples.

This chain joins TRBV11-2 and TRBJ2-7; tentative D call: TRBD1 (6 bases). The germline V gene has CDR1 SGHAT and CDR2 FQNNGV. This CDR3 has 14 amino acids. Trimming took 1 base from V and 5 from J, leaving 12 bases between them. The CDR3: CASSLGGPGNEQYF. For the CDR3, the DNA is TGTGCCAGCAGCTTAGGGGGGCCAGGGAACGAGCAGTACTTC. Combining the CDR3 with reference TRBV11-2 and TRBJ2-7 gives the whole variable domain EAGVAQSPRYKIIEKRQSVAFWCNPISGHATLYWYQQILGQGPKLLIQFQNNGVVDDSQLPKDRFSAERLKGVDSTLKIQPAKLEDSAVYLCASSLGGPGNEQYFGPGTRLTVT.

The chain has TRBV2 and TRBJ2-1; TRBD2 might be the D (5 bases). Germline CDR1 reads SNHLY; CDR2 reads FYNNEI. V gave up 3 bases and J gave up 4 bases, with 13 bases separating them. The CDR3 sequence is 15 residues long. In nucleotides, the CDR3 is TGTGCCAGCAGTGATAGGGCTAGCTTATACAATGAGCAGTTCTTC. Translating gives CASSDRASLYNEQFF. The full variable domain, in which reference TRBV2 and TRBJ2-1 provide the parts outside the CDR3, is EPEVTQTPSHQVTQMGQEVILRCVPISNHLYFYWYRQILGQKVEFLVSFYNNEISEKSEIFDDQFSVERPDGSNFTLKIRSTKLEDSAMYFCASSDRASLYNEQFFGPGTRLTVL.

The rearrangement joins TRBV19 to TRBJ2-1; perhaps TRBD1 as D (7 bases). Germline values: CDR1 LNHDA, CDR2 SQIVND (reference sequence). This CDR3 region has 14 residues. Deletions cut 5 bases from V and 2 bases from J, with 10 bases between. The CDR3 DNA reads as TGTGCCAGTAGTCAGGGGGGAGCCTACAATGAGCAGTTCTTC. This sequence encodes CASSQGGAYNEQFF.

The chain links TRBV28 to TRBJ2-5; unclear D gene. V shed 10 bases and J shed 2 bases, with 14 bases lying between them. CDR3 length equals 13 residues. Germline V gene sequence: CDR1 MDHEN, CDR2 SYDVKM. The CDR3 nucleotides read TGTGCCACTCACCCCATGACTCAAGAGACCCAGTACTTC. Translated, it gives CATHPMTQETQYF.

The J gene is TRBJ2-7, the V gene TRBV25-1; TRBD2 aligns across 11 bases. The junction had 11 bases not matched to a gene; V was cut back by 5 bases and J by 2 bases. CDR1 MGHDK and CDR2 SYGVNS come from the germline V gene. The CDR3 covers 17 residues. CDR3: CASSTYSPGLAAYEQYF. In DNA, the CDR3 is TGTGCCAGCAGTACTTACTCACCGGGACTAGCGGCCTACGAGCAGTACTTC.

The CDR3 DNA is TGTGCCAGCAGCTTCTTCGGGACTAGCGGGGCCGATCGGGATGAGCAGTTCTTC. The encoded protein is CASSFFGTSGADRDEQFF. The chain uses TRBV7-8 and TRBJ2-1, with 13 bases identical to TRBD2. Germline-derived CDR1 and CDR2 are SGHVS and FQNEAQ. J gave up 8 bases and V 3 bases, and 13 bases lay outside the gene matches. CDR3 length equals 18 residues.

The rearrangement links TRBV11-2 to TRBJ1-1; the match to TRBD1 covers 9 bases. CDR3 length: 17 residues. Germline values: CDR1 SGHAT, CDR2 FQNNGV. The V and J ends lost 1 base and 0 bases, in that order; junction bases with no gene match: 6. The CDR3 here is CASSLVLGQGLNTEAFF. CDR3 DNA sequence: TGTGCCAGCAGCTTAGTGTTGGGACAGGGTCTGAACACTGAAGCTTTCTTT.

The chain has TRBV7-9 and TRBJ2-1, with D tentatively TRBD1 or TRBD2 (6 bases each). The V gene lost 1 base and the J gene lost 9 bases, with 13 bases spanning the gap. The CDR3 totals 14 residues. Germline CDR1 and CDR2: SEHNR and FQNEAQ (reference sequence). DNA for the CDR3: TGTGCCAGCAGCTTAGGTTTAGGAGGGGGTGAGCAGTTCTTC. It encodes CASSLGLGGGEQFF.

The chain links TRBV27 to TRBJ2-7; 7 nucleotides match TRBD1. This CDR3 spans 15 amino acids. Trimming took 4 bases from V and 4 from J; bases not matched to a gene: 10. Germline V gives CDR1 MNHEY, CDR2 SMNVEV (reference sequence). CDR3 nucleotide sequence: TGTGCCAGCAGTTCGGGTGTGGGACAGCTATACGAGCAGTACTTC. Encoded protein: CASSSGVGQLYEQYF.

The genes are TRBV5-1 and TRBJ1-1; a weak D match, TRBD1 (5 bases). Germline V lookup: CDR1 SGHRS, CDR2 YFSETQ. This CDR3 comprises 13 residues. V lost 3 bases and J lost 4, with 10 bases in between. In DNA, the CDR3 is TGCGCCAGCAGCTCCCCAGGGATCACTGAAGCTTTCTTT. It yields the protein CASSSPGITEAFF.

As for this clone: This same CDR3 is encoded by further DNA sequences in the sample. The V and J genes are TRBV27 and TRBJ2-7; D unclear. CDR3 length: 13 residues. V was pared by 3 bases and J by 1 base, with 7 bases between. Per the germline V gene, CDR1 is MNHEY and CDR2 is SMNVEV (reference sequence). The DNA for the CDR3 is TGTGCCAGCAGTTTCTTAGGGTCCTACGAGCAGTACTTC. Its protein product is CASSFLGSYEQYF.

The chain joins TRBV7-8 to TRBJ1-1; TRBD1 might be the D (6 bases). The CDR3 is made up of 12 amino acids. The V end was cut by 5 bases, the J end by 10 bases, with 14 bases between. The germline V gene encodes CDR1 SGHVS and CDR2 FQNEAQ. The CDR3 loop is CASSNHRATAFF. The CDR3 bases are TGTGCCAGCAGCAACCACAGGGCGACAGCTTTCTTT.

The chain carries TRBV28 and TRBJ1-2; D gene unclear. The CDR3 contains 13 residues. V lost 2 bases and J lost 2, with 6 bases in between. Germline CDR1 is MDHEN and CDR2 is SYDVKM. CDR3 protein: CASSLEGNYGYTF. DNA for the CDR3: TGTGCCAGCAGTTTAGAAGGGAACTATGGCTACACCTTC.

The rearrangement joins TRBV4-3 to TRBJ2-7; 8 bases line up with TRBD2. V shed 2 bases, J shed 2 bases, and the junction held 11 bases outside the gene matches. This CDR3 has 17 amino acids. The germline V gene encodes CDR1 LGHNA and CDR2 YSLEER. The CDR3 spells CASSQHVSSGSTYEQYF. In DNA, the CDR3 is TGCGCCAGCAGCCAACATGTGTCTAGCGGGTCCACCTACGAGCAGTACTTC.

Comment on this clone: Additional DNA sequences in this sample encode the identical CDR3. The genes are TRBV28 and TRBJ1-2; D might be TRBD1 (5 bases). Looked up from germline, CDR1 is MDHEN and CDR2 is SYDVKM. The V end lost 2 bases, the J end lost 5 bases, and 9 bases lay between the germline ends. This CDR3 spans 13 amino acids. DNA for the CDR3: TGTGCCAGCAGTTTAGGGGGTGGATATGGCTACACCTTC. Its protein is CASSLGGGYGYTF.

This chain uses TRBV5-6 with TRBJ2-2; no clear D gene. In germline, CDR1 is SGHDT, CDR2 YYEEEE. The ends were cut back, 2 bases at V and 1 base at J, with 9 bases in the middle. CDR3 length equals 15 residues. In DNA form, the CDR3 reads TGTGCCAGCAGCTTCAATAGTTTGAACACCGGGGAGCTGTTTTTT. Translating gives CASSFNSLNTGELFF.

This clone was picked up one time. The chain joins TRBV11-2 to TRBJ2-7; unclear D gene. Trimming removed 2 bases from V and 6 bases from J, with 11 bases in between. The CDR3 consists of 13 residues. Germline CDR1 SGHAT, CDR2 FQNNGV. The chain's CDR3 is CASSLSPGVEQYF. In DNA form, the CDR3 reads TGTGCCAGCAGCTTATCGCCTGGAGTCGAGCAGTACTTC.

This chain joins TRBV7-4 and TRBJ2-7; 11 positions agree with TRBD1. Germline assignment: CDR1 SGHVT and CDR2 SQSDAQ. The CDR3 consists of 14 residues. J gave up 5 bases and V 5 bases, and 5 bases lay outside the gene matches. CDR3 region: CASSLGQGADEQYF. CDR3 nucleotide sequence: TGTGCCAGCAGCCTAGGACAGGGGGCAGACGAGCAGTACTTC.